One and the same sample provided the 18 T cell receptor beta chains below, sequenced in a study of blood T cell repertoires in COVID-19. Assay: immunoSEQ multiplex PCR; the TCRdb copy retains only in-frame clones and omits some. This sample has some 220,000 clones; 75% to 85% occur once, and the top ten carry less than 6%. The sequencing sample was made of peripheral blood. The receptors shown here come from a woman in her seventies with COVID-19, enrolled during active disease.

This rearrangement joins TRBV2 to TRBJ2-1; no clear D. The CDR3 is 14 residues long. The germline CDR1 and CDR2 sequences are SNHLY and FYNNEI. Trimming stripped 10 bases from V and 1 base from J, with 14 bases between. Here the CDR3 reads CAITRSSSYNEQFF. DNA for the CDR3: TGTGCCATCACTCGGAGTAGTTCCTACAATGAGCAGTTCTTC.

The CDR3 sequence: CASSRQKNTEAFF. CDR3 in DNA: TGTGCCAGCAGCCGACAGAAGAACACTGAAGCTTTCTTT. The chain recombines TRBV6-2 or TRBV6-3 with TRBJ1-1; perhaps TRBD1 as D (5 bases). In germline, CDR1 is MNHEY, CDR2 SVGEGT. The CDR3 is made up of 13 amino acids. Trimming shortened V by 6 bases and J by 1 base, and 9 bases separated the two germline ends.

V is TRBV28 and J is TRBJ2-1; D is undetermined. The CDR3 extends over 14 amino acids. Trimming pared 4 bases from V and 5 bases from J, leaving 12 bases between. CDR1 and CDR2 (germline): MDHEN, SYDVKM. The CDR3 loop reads CASSSPNPNNEQFF. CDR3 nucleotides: TGTGCCAGCAGTTCCCCGAATCCTAACAATGAGCAGTTCTTC.

Here the CDR3 DNA reads TGTGCCAGCAGTTCCTCGACAGGGGTGATTGAAAAACTGTTTTTT. Translated: CASSSSTGVIEKLFF. The chain links TRBV6-2 or TRBV6-3 to TRBJ1-4, with TRBD1 matching 8 bases. Trimming removed 4 bases from V and 7 bases from J; junction bases left unmatched: 8. The CDR3 length is 15 residues. Germline CDR1 reads MNHEY; CDR2 reads SVGEGT.

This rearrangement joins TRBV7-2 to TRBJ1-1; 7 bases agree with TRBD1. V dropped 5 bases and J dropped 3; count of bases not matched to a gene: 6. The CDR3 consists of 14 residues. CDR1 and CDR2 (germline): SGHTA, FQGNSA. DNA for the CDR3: TGTGCCAGCAGCCCCCAACAGGGGTACACTGAAGCTTTCTTT. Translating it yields CASSPQQGYTEAFF.

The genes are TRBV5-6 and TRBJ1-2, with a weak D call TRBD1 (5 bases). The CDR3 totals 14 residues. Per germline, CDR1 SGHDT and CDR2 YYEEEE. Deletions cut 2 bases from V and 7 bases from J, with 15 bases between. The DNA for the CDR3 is TGTGCCAGCAGCTTTTGGACACCAAGGGTTGGCTACACCTTC. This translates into CASSFWTPRVGYTF.

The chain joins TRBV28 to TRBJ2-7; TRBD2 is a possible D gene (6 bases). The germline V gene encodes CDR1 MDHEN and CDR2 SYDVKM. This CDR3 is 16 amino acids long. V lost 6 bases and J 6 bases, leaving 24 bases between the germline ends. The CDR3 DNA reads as TGTGCCAGCAGCACCCCTGGGAGGCCGGGACTTTCCGAGCAGTACTTC. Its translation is CASSTPGRPGLSEQYF.

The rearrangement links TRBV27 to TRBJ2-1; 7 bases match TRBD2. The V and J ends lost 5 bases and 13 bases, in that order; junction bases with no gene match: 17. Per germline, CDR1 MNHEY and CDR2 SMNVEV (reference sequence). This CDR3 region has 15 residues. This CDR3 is CASSMGLKRDLPQFF. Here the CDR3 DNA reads TGTGCCAGCAGTATGGGTCTGAAGCGGGACCTCCCCCAGTTCTTC.

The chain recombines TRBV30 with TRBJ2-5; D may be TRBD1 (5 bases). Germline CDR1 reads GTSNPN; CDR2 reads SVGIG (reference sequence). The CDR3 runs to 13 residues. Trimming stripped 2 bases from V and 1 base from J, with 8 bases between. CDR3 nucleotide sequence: TGTGCCTGGAGTCCTGACAGCCAAGAGACCCAGTACTTC. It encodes CAWSPDSQETQYF.

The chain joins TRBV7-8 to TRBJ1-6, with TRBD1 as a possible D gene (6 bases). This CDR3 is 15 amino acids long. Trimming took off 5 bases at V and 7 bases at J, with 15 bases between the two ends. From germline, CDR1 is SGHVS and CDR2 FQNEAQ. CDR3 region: CASSLSSRGNSPLHF. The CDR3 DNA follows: TGTGCCAGCAGCCTGAGTAGCAGGGGAAATTCACCCCTCCACTTT.

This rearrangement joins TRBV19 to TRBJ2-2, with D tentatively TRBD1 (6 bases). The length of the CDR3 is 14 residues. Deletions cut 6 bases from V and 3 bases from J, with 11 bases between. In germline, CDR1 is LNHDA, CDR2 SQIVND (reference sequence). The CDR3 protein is CASRNYRDTGELFF. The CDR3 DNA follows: TGTGCCAGTAGGAACTACAGGGACACCGGGGAGCTGTTTTTT.

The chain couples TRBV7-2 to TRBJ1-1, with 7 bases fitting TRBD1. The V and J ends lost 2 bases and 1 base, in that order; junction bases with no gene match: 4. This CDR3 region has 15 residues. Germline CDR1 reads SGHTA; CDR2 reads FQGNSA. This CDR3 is CASSLWAGGNTEAFF. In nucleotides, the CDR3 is TGTGCCAGCAGCTTATGGGCAGGGGGGAACACTGAAGCTTTCTTT. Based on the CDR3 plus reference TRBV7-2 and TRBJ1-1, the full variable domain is GAGVSQSPSNKVTEKGKDVELRCDPISGHTALYWYRQSLGQGLEFLIYFQGNSAPDKSGLPSDRFSAERTGGSVSTLTIQRTQQEDSAVYLCASSLWAGGNTEAFFGQGTRLTVV.

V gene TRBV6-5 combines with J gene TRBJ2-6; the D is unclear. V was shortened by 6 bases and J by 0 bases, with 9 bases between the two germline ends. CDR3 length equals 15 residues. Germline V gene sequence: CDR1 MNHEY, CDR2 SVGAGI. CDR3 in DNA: TGTGCCAGCAGAGATAGAGTCTCTGGGGCCAACGTCCTGACTTTC. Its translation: CASRDRVSGANVLTF.

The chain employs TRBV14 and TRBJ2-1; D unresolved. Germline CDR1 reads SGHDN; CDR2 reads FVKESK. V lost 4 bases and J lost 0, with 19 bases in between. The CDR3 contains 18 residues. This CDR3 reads CASSRYLGRSSSYNEQFF. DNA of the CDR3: TGTGCCAGCAGCCGGTACCTCGGCAGGTCGAGCTCCTACAATGAGCAGTTCTTC.

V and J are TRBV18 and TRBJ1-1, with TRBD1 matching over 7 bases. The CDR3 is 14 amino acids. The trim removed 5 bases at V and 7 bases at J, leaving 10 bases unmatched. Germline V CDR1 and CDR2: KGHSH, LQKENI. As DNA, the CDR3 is TGTGCCAGCTCAAACAGGACAGGCCGCGTTGAAGCTTTCTTT. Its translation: CASSNRTGRVEAFF.

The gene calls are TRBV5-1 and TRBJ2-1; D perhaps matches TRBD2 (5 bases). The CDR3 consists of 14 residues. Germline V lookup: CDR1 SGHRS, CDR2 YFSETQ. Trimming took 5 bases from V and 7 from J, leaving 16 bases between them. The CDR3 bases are TGCGCCAGCAGGTGGAGGTCCTGGGAGAATGAGCAGTTCTTC. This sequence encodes CASRWRSWENEQFF.

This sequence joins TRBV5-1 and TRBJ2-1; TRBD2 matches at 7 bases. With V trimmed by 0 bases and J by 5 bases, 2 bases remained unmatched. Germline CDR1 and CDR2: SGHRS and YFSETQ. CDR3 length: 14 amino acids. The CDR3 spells CASSLGTRDNEQFF. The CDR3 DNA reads TGCGCCAGCAGCTTGGGGACTAGGGACAATGAGCAGTTCTTC.

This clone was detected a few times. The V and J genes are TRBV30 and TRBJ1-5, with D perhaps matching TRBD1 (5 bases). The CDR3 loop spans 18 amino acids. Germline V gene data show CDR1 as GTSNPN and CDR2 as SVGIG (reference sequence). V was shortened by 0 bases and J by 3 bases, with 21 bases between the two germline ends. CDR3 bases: TGTGCCTGGAGTGTACCCCCCCGGGGCAGCGGGTACAATCAGCCCCAGCATTTT. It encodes CAWSVPPRGSGYNQPQHF.